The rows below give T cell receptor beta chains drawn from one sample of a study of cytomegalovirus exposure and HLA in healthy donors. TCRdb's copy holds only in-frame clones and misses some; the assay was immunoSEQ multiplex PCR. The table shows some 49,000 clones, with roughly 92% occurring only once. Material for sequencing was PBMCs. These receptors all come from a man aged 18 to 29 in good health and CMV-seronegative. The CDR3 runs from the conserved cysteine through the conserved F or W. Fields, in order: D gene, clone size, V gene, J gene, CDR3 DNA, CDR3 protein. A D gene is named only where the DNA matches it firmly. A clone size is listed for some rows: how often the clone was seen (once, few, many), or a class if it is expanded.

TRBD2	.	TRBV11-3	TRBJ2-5	TGTGCCAGCAGCCGGAGCACTAGCGGGGGTGAGACCCAGTACTTC	CASSRSTSGGETQYF
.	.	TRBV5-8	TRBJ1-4	TGTGCCAGCAGCTTGGCCCCGCGAAAACTGTTTTTT	CASSLAPRKLFF
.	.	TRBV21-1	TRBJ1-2	TGTGCCAGCAGCAAAGGGAAAGAGGATGGCTACACCTTC	CASSKGKEDGYTF
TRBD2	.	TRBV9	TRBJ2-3	TGTGCCAGCAGCGGTGGGACTAGCGGGAGCTCAGATACGCAGTATTTT	CASSGGTSGSSDTQYF
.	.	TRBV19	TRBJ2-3	TGTGCCAGTAGGACTGCTGGAAGCACAGATACGCAGTATTTT	CASRTAGSTDTQYF
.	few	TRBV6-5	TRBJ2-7	TGTGCCTCCGGGACAAACGAGCAGTACTTC	CASGTNEQYF
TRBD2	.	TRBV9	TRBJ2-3	TGTGCCAGCAGCGTAGTGGGGTCTAGCGGAAGCACAGATACGCAGTATTTT	CASSVVGSSGSTDTQYF
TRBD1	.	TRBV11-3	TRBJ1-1	TGTGCCAGCAGCTTAAGGGGGCGGATGAACACTGAAGCTTTCTTT	CASSLRGRMNTEAFF
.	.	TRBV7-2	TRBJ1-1	TGTGCCAGCAGCCCCGGACAGAGCTGGAACACTGAAGCTTTCTTT	CASSPGQSWNTEAFF
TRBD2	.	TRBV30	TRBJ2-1	TGTGCCTGGAGTACCCCGGACCGAGGACTAGCCCATAGCTCCTACAATGAGCAGTTCTTC	CAWSTPDRGLAHSSYNEQFF
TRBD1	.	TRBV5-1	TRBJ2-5	TGCGCCAGCAGCCCCGGGACAGGGCAAGAGACCCAGTACTTC	CASSPGTGQETQYF
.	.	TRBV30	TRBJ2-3	TGTGCCTGGAAAACTAGCCTCAGAACAGATACGCAGTATTTT	CAWKTSLRTDTQYF
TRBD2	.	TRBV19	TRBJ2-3	TGTGCCAGTAGTATCGGAATCTCAGCGGGAGGGTGGAGCACAGATACGCAGTATTTT	CASSIGISAGGWSTDTQYF
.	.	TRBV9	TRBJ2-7	TGTGCCAGCAGCGTAACAGGGACCTCCTACGAGCAGTACTTC	CASSVTGTSYEQYF
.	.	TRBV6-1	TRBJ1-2	TGTGCCAGCAGTGAATTAAGGACGGTGAGCGGTGGCTACACCTTC	CASSELRTVSGGYTF
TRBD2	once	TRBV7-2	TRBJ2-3	TGTGCCAGCAGCTTAGCGGGTAGCGGGAGCGATACGCAGTATTTT	CASSLAGSGSDTQYF
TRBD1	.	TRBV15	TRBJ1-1	TGTGCCACCAGCAGAGACCGACAAAGGACAGGGGGTACTGAAGCTTTCTTT	CATSRDRQRTGGTEAFF
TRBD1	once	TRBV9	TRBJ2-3	TGTGCCAGCAGCGCGGGACAGGGGGCTTGGGATACGCAGTATTTT	CASSAGQGAWDTQYF
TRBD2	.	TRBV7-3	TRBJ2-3	TGTGCCAGCAGCTTATCTCCCGGGGCGGGAGGACCCCCCGATACGCAGTATTTT	CASSLSPGAGGPPDTQYF
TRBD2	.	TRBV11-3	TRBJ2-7	TGTGCCAGCAGCTCCCTAGCGGGGAGCTACGAGCAGTACTTC	CASSSLAGSYEQYF
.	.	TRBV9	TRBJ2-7	TGTGCCAGCAGCCCATCAGCGGGCCAGTCCTACGAGCAGTACTTC	CASSPSAGQSYEQYF
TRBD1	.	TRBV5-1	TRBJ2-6	TGCGCCAGCAGCTTGGGTTCAGGGGGCTCTGGGGCCAACGTCCTGACTTTC	CASSLGSGGSGANVLTF
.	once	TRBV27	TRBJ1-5	TGTGCCAGCAGGGGCGGGGCAGGGCAGCCCCAGCATTTT	CASRGGAGQPQHF
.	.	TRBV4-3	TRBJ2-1	TGCGCCAGCAGCCAAGATAAGCGGCGACCCTACAATGAGCAGTTCTTC	CASSQDKRRPYNEQFF
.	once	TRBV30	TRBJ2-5	TGTGGATACCGGGAGTCCTTCGAGACCCAGTACTTC	CGYRESFETQYF
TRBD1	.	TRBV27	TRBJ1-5	TGTGCCAGCAGTTTCTCTACAGGGGTGGGGCATCAGCCCCAGCATTTT	CASSFSTGVGHQPQHF
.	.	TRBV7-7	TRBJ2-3	TGTGCTAGCAGCTCGACTACGACAGATACGCAGTATTTT	CASSSTTTDTQYF
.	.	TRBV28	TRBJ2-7	TGTGCCAGCAGTTGGGCCGGGGTTGAGCAGTACTTC	CASSWAGVEQYF
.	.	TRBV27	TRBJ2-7	TGTGCCAGTCGGCCCGAACCCGGGACAATCTCCTACGAGCAGTACTTC	CASRPEPGTISYEQYF
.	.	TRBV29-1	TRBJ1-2	TGCAGCGTTGAAGGTAGACAGGACCGCTACACCTTC	CSVEGRQDRYTF
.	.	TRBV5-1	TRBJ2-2	TGCGCCAGCAGCTTGGAAGGAAGGGGGATGGGCACCGGGGAGCTGTTTTTT	CASSLEGRGMGTGELFF
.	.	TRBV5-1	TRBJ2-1	TGCGCCAGCAGCTTCCGGCAGGTCCGCTCCTACAATGAGCAGTTCTTC	CASSFRQVRSYNEQFF
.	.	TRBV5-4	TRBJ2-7	TGTGCCAGCAGCTTGGTTTCAGGGAACGAGCAGTACTTC	CASSLVSGNEQYF
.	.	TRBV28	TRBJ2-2	TGTGCCAGCACGCCTGATCGACTAGAGTACACCGGGGAGCTGTTTTTT	CASTPDRLEYTGELFF
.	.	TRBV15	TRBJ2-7	TGTGCCACCAGCCCCCAACCGGGGGAGAGCCACGAGCAGTACTTC	CATSPQPGESHEQYF
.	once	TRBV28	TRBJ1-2	TGTGCCAGCAGTTTAGGGGGACTTTTGGGTGGCTACACCTTC	CASSLGGLLGGYTF
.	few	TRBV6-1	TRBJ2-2	TGTGCCAGCAGGCTAGCGACCGGGGAGCTGTTTTTT	CASRLATGELFF
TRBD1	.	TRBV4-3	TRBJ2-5	TGCTGTTACAGGGGGCCGGTTAAGACCCAGTACTTC	CCYRGPVKTQYF
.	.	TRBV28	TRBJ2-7	TGTGCCAGCAGTTTACCCGGGAAAGGCGACGAGCAGTACTTC	CASSLPGKGDEQYF
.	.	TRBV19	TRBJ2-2	TGTGCCAGTAGTATAGGGAGGGTGGCTGGGGAGCTGTTTTTT	CASSIGRVAGELFF
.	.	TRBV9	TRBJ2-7	TGTGCCAGCAGCCCTTCGCGGGACCCCTACGAGCAGTACTTC	CASSPSRDPYEQYF
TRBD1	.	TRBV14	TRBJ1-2	TGTGCCAGCAGCCAAGGCCTACTCTTGGGACAGGGGCACTCGGGCTACACCTTC	CASSQGLLLGQGHSGYTF
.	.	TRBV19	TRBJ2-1	TGTGCCAGTAGTGGGGAAGGGAGGAAGTACAATGAGCAGTTCTTC	CASSGEGRKYNEQFF
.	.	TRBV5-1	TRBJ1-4	TGCGCCAGCAGCTCCAAGACTCTCGAGAATGAAAAACTGTTTTTT	CASSSKTLENEKLFF
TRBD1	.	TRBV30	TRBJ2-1	TGTGCCTGGAGCCCCGGGACAGGGAGGTACAATGAGCAGTTCTTC	CAWSPGTGRYNEQFF
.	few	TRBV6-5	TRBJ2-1	TGTGCCAGCAGCTTGATCAGTAGCGCCTACAATGAGCAGTTCTTC	CASSLISSAYNEQFF